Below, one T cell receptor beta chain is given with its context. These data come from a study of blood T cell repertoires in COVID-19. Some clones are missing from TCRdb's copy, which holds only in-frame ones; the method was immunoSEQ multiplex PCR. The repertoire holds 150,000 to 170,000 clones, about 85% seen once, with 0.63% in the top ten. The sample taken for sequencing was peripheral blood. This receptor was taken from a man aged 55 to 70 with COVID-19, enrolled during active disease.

The CDR3 DNA reads TGCAGCGGGGGGGACAGGGGTAACTATGGCTACACCTTC. This gives the protein CSGGDRGNYGYTF. The V gene is TRBV29-1, the J gene TRBJ1-2; 10 bases map to TRBD1. J lost 1 base, V lost 7 bases, and 3 bases had no gene match. CDR1 and CDR2 (germline): SQVTM, ANQGSEA. CDR3 size: 13 residues.